These 6 T cell receptor beta chains were sequenced from one sample in a study of regulatory T cells in long-lasting Graves disease. Combining iRepertoire HTBI primers with Arm-PCR of CDR3 regions, the authors built TCR beta libraries. TCRdb re-called the multiplex PCR reads with MiXCR, one entry per CDR3 protein. Of under 350,000 distinct CDR3 sequences listed, approximately 20% are singletons. Time point: persistent/refractory GD, antithyroid drugs over 5 years with positive TRAb. With RNA extracted from PBMCs as input, the TCR library was made. This specimen consisted of peripheral blood mononuclear cells (PBMCs), obtained when the disease was refractory, from a patient treated with antithyroid drugs. These receptor sequences come from a female donor with Graves disease.

This clonotype was seen ten or more times. In nucleotides, the CDR3 is TGTGCCAGCAGTCCTGGGGACAGCCGAGCTGAAAAACTGTTTTTT. Its translation: CASSPGDSRAEKLFF. This chain joins TRBV28 and TRBJ1-4; 7 nucleotides line up with TRBD1. Germline values: CDR1 MDHEN, CDR2 SYDVKM. The CDR3 has 15 residues. With V trimmed by 5 bases and J by 7 bases, 10 bases remained unmatched.

This clonotype was recorded at least ten times. This chain joins TRBV6-1 and TRBJ2-5; D may correspond to TRBD1 or TRBD2 (5 bases each). V gave up 4 bases and J gave up 2 bases, with 14 bases separating them. CDR3 length equals 15 residues. Germline V lookup: CDR1 MNHNS, CDR2 SASEGT. The CDR3 sequence: CASSGTGTRQETQYF. For the CDR3, the DNA is TGTGCCAGCAGTGGGACCGGGACCAGACAAGAGACCCAGTACTTC.

This clonotype has ten or more counts. The chain links TRBV20-1 to TRBJ1-2; a possible D gene is TRBD1 (5 bases). This CDR3 is 13 amino acids long. V was pared by 8 bases and J by 7 bases, with 20 bases between. Germline-derived CDR1 and CDR2 are DFQATT and SNEGSKA (reference sequence). The CDR3: CSLERSDSGGYTF. In nucleotides, the CDR3 is TGCAGTCTTGAACGTTCAGACAGCGGTGGCTACACCTTC.

This sequence joins TRBV25-1 and TRBJ2-7, with TRBD2 matching 8 bases. The CDR3 is made up of 13 amino acids. V lost 7 bases to trimming and J lost 0 bases; unmatched junction nucleotides: 2. Germline values: CDR1 MGHDK, CDR2 SYGVNS. CDR3 sequence reads: CASTGGYSYEQYF. DNA of the CDR3: TGTGCCAGCACGGGAGGGTACTCCTACGAGCAGTACTTC.

In this sample, this clonotype turned up many times. The J gene is TRBJ1-2, the V gene TRBV29-1; the D is unclear. V lost 3 bases, J lost 2 bases, and 13 bases lay in between. Germline CDR1 and CDR2: SQVTM and ANQGSEA. The CDR3 runs 14 residues. The CDR3 nucleotides read TGCAGCGTTGATCCGAACAGTGTCAACTATGGCTACACCTTC. It specifies CSVDPNSVNYGYTF.

This clonotype occurred many times. The V and J genes are TRBV29-1 and TRBJ2-5; 7 bases line up with TRBD2. The CDR3 runs 12 residues. CDR1 is SQVTM, CDR2 ANQGSEA, per germline. CDR3 DNA sequence: TGCAGTGGGAGGGCCGAATCTGAGACCCAGTACTTC. This sequence encodes CSGRAESETQYF.